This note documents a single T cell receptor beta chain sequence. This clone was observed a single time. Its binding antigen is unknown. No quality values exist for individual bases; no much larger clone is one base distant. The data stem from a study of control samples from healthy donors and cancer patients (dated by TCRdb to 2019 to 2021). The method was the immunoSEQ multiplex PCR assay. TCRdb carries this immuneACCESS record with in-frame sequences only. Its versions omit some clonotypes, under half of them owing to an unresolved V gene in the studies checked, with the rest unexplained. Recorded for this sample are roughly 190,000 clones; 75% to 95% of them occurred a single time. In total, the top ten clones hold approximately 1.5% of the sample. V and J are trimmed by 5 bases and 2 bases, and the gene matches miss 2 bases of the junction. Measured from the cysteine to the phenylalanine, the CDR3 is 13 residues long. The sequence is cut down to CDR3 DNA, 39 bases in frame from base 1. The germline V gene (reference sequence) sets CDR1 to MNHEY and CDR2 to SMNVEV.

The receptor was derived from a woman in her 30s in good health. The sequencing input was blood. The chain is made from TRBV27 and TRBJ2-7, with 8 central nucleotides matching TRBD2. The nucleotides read TGTGCCAGCAGTATGACTAGCGCCTACGAGCAGTACTTC. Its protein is CASSMTSAYEQYF.